These 29 T cell receptor beta chains were all obtained from the same sample, sequenced in a study of molecular identifiers for immune sequencing clone quantification. TCRdb analysed the PCR reads with MiXCR anew, one entry per CDR3 protein. The sample yields some 590,000 distinct CDR3 sequences, 25% seen once. Sequenced sample: naive CD8+ T cells from blood, with Jurkat cell RNA spiked in. The subset is: FACS-sorted CD8+CD4-CCR7+CD45RA+ naive T cells. The origin of the receptors is a human donor in good health. Some libraries in this study had Jurkat cell RNA spiked in.

This clonotype turned up a few times. The genes are TRBV7-9 and TRBJ2-6, with TRBD2 identical over 8 bases. The germline V gene encodes CDR1 SEHNR and CDR2 FQNEAQ (reference sequence). This CDR3 comprises 16 residues. V trimming: 7 bases; J trimming: 9 bases; junction bases outside the gene matches: 14. The CDR3 region has the DNA TGTGCCAGCACCCCGGGGGGGACGGAATATTACAACGTCCTGACTTTC. The encoded protein is CASTPGGTEYYNVLTF. Based on the CDR3 plus reference TRBV7-9 and TRBJ2-6, the full variable domain is DTGVSQNPRHKITKRGQNVTFRCDPISEHNRLYWYRQTLGQGPEFLTYFQNEAQLEKSRLLSDRFSAERPKGSFSTLEIQRTEQGDSAMYLCASTPGGTEYYNVLTFGAGSRLTVL.

This chain connects TRBV7-9 to TRBJ2-5; D is possibly TRBD1 (5 bases). This CDR3 is built from 14 residues. The V end was cut by 1 base, the J end by 9 bases, with 15 bases between. Germline V gene lookup returns CDR1 SEHNR and CDR2 FQNEAQ (reference sequence). The CDR3 nucleotides are TGTGCCAGCAGCTTAGTCGACGGCTCAGGGCCCCAGTACTTC. Protein: CASSLVDGSGPQYF.

About this clonotype itself: This may come from a read error, since a much larger clone is one base off. The chain carries TRBV6-5 and TRBJ1-3; TRBD1 matches 8 bases. With V trimmed by 3 bases and J by 6 bases, 7 bases remained unmatched. Germline V CDR1 and CDR2: MNHEY, SVGAGI. CDR3 size: 15 residues. The CDR3 bases are TGTGCCAGCAGTTATCAGGGGGCGGTTGAAAACACCATATATTTT. Translated, it gives CASSYQGAVENTIYF.

Regarding this clonotype: One junction end disagrees with the germline gene, perhaps due to a read error. The gene calls are TRBV12-3 or TRBV12-4 and TRBJ1-1, with a tentative D call TRBD1 (5 bases). The CDR3 runs 17 residues. CDR3 in DNA: TGTGCCAGCAGCTCTTCCCGGGGCCCTAGATTGAACTCTGAAGCTTTCTTT. Protein: CASSSSRGPRLNSEAFF.

There are a few counts of this clonotype. The chain uses TRBV5-4 and TRBJ1-4; weak D call: TRBD1 (5 bases). The CDR3 covers 14 residues. The germline CDR1 and CDR2 sequences are SGHNT and YYREEE (reference sequence). Trimming left V 2 bases short and J 4 bases short, with 9 bases between. CDR3 sequence: CASSFKGFNEKLFF. The DNA for the CDR3 is TGTGCCAGCAGCTTTAAGGGGTTTAATGAAAAACTGTTTTTT.

This clonotype has at least ten counts. V and J are TRBV6-6 and TRBJ1-1; 7 bases match TRBD1. Per the germline V gene, CDR1 is MNHNY and CDR2 is SVGAGI (reference sequence). V lost 6 bases, J lost 5 bases, and 6 bases stayed unmatched. The CDR3 consists of 13 residues. DNA for the CDR3: TGTGCCAGCAGAACAGGGGAAGGGACTGAAGCTTTCTTT. Protein sequence: CASRTGEGTEAFF.

The rearrangement joins TRBV11-2 to TRBJ2-1, with 9 bases fitting TRBD2. CDR3 length equals 17 residues. V gave up 0 bases and J gave up 6 bases; unmatched junction bases: 9. CDR1 and CDR2 from the germline V gene are SGHAT and FQNNGV. This chain's CDR3 is CASSLDPFAGGLNEQFF. The CDR3 nucleotides read TGTGCCAGCAGCTTAGATCCATTCGCGGGAGGGCTCAATGAGCAGTTCTTC.

This clonotype was detected only a few times. V gene TRBV4-2 combines with J gene TRBJ2-3; 9 nucleotides match TRBD1. This CDR3 has 18 amino acids. The V gene end was trimmed by 7 bases and the J gene end by 1 base; junction bases not matched to a gene: 15. Per the germline V gene, CDR1 is LGHNA and CDR2 is YNFKEQ. CDR3: CASTTTGGAGSRTDTQYF. CDR3 nucleotides: TGTGCCAGCACTACAACAGGGGGCGCGGGGTCTCGCACAGATACGCAGTATTTT.

This clonotype was seen only a few times. The chain employs TRBV11-2 and TRBJ2-7, with D unclear. The CDR3 covers 15 residues. Germline V gene sequence: CDR1 SGHAT, CDR2 FQNNGV. The V end was cut by 1 base, the J end by 2 bases, with 12 bases between. The CDR3 protein is CASSLGLPGTYEQYF. The CDR3 nucleotides are TGTGCCAGCAGCTTAGGTCTACCAGGCACCTACGAGCAGTACTTC.

In the case of this clonotype: Germline is not matched at one junction end, which may reflect a read error. V and J are TRBV30 and TRBJ2-5, with D uncertain. This CDR3 region has 12 residues. Per the germline V gene, CDR1 is GTSNPN and CDR2 is SVGIG (reference sequence). CDR3 sequence (DNA): TGTGCCTGGAGTGTACGCCAAGAGAGCCAGTACTTC. It yields the protein CAWSVRQESQYF.

This chain joins TRBV29-1 and TRBJ1-2, with 8 bases that match TRBD1. With 3 bases clipped from V and 1 base from J, the junction kept 10 bases outside the gene matches. Germline V lookup: CDR1 SQVTM, CDR2 ANQGSEA. The CDR3 is 16 amino acids. The CDR3 region is CSVDSTGGRFNYGYTF. The DNA for the CDR3 is TGCAGCGTTGACTCTACAGGGGGACGATTTAACTATGGCTACACCTTC. The full variable domain, in which reference TRBV29-1 and TRBJ1-2 provide the parts outside the CDR3, is SAVISQKPSRDICQRGTSLTIQCQVDSQVTMMFWYRQQPGQSLTLIATANQGSEATYESGFVIDKFPISRPNLTFSTLTVSNMSPEDSSIYLCSVDSTGGRFNYGYTFGSGTRLTVV.

About this clonotype itself: A read error is possible here, since a much larger clone lies one base away. The J gene is TRBJ2-3, the V gene TRBV12-3 or TRBV12-4; D unclear. CDR3 size: 12 residues. V lost 5 bases to trimming and J lost 6 bases, with 9 bases between them. The CDR3 here is CASSRTCDTQYF. The CDR3, as DNA: TGTGCCAGCAGTCGTACCTGTGATACGCAGTATTTT.

This clonotype has only one observation. The chain is built from TRBV4-3 and TRBJ2-7; 11 bases align to TRBD2. With V trimmed by 3 bases and J by 3 bases, 7 bases remained unmatched. The CDR3 is 16 residues long. Germline V gene lookup returns CDR1 LGHNA and CDR2 YSLEER. The CDR3 DNA reads TGCGCCAGCAGCCAGTCGACTAGCGGGGTTATCTACGAGCAGTACTTC. It specifies CASSQSTSGVIYEQYF.

This clonotype was seen ten or more times. CDR3 sequence reads: CASSLLAKRGEKLFF. The CDR3 DNA sequence: TGTGCCAGCAGTTTATTGGCTAAACGAGGTGAAAAACTGTTTTTT. The J gene is TRBJ1-4, the V gene TRBV27; D ambiguous. V was shortened by 1 base and J by 7 bases, with 13 bases between the two germline ends. Per germline, CDR1 MNHEY and CDR2 SMNVEV (reference sequence). This CDR3 is 15 amino acids long.

This clonotype came up many times. This chain uses TRBV12-3 or TRBV12-4 with TRBJ2-5; 7 nucleotides match TRBD1. V gave up 6 bases and J gave up 3 bases; unmatched junction bases: 10. This CDR3 contains 15 residues. CDR3 protein: CASRTGSSEEETQYF. The CDR3 coding sequence is TGTGCCAGCAGGACAGGGAGTAGTGAAGAAGAGACCCAGTACTTC.

This clonotype showed up many times. CDR3 in amino acids: CSARDAGPVQPQHF. Here the CDR3 DNA reads TGCAGTGCTAGAGATGCAGGGCCTGTTCAGCCCCAGCATTTT. The genes are TRBV20-1 and TRBJ1-5, with D possibly matching TRBD1 (5 bases). Looked up from germline, CDR1 is DFQATT and CDR2 is SNEGSKA (reference sequence). V was cut by 0 bases and J by 6 bases, with 12 bases left in between. CDR3 length: 14 amino acids.

This clonotype appeared a few times. This chain uses TRBV18 with TRBJ1-4; 8 positions match TRBD1. The V and J ends lost 5 bases and 8 bases, in that order; junction bases with no gene match: 7. Germline V lookup: CDR1 KGHSH, CDR2 LQKENI. This CDR3 has 14 residues. CDR3 residues: CASSAGGVEEKLFF. The CDR3 region has the DNA TGTGCCAGCTCAGCAGGGGGCGTAGAGGAAAAACTGTTTTTT.

This clonotype was observed a handful of times. A much larger clone lies one base from this, so it may be a read error. V usage is TRBV29-1 and J usage is TRBJ1-1; D gene uncertain. This CDR3 has 16 residues. The germline V gene has CDR1 SQVTM and CDR2 ANQGSEA. The CDR3 coding sequence is TGCAGCGTTGAAGATCCCGCAGGTGGGTTACGGACTGAAGCTTCCTTT. This encodes CSVEDPAGGLRTEASF.

This clonotype was seen at least ten times. The CDR3 DNA follows: TGCAGCGTTGAAGATGAGGAATCCTACGAGCAGTACTTC. Residues: CSVEDEESYEQYF. V and J are TRBV29-1 and TRBJ2-7; no reliable D call. Trimming cost V 0 bases and J 1 base, with 7 bases left between them. CDR3 length equals 13 residues. The germline V gene has CDR1 SQVTM and CDR2 ANQGSEA.

Comments on this clonotype: An end of the junction does not agree with germline; a read error may underlie this. This chain links TRBV10-1 with TRBJ1-1; 8 nucleotides align to TRBD1. The CDR3 spans 14 residues. Germline V lookup: CDR1 WNHNN, CDR2 SYGVQD (reference sequence). The DNA of the CDR3 is TGCGCCAGCAGCAGCAGGGGGCTGGACACTGCAGCTTTCTTT. Its translation: CASSSRGLDTAAFF.

Comments on this clonotype: A much larger clone lies a single base off, so this may be a read error. The chain recombines TRBV12-3 or TRBV12-4 with TRBJ2-5; D gene unclear. With 1 base removed from V and 7 bases from J, the gap between germline ends came to 16 bases. The CDR3 covers 15 residues. Here the CDR3 reads CASSLEGAQGGTQYF. The CDR3 DNA reads TGTGCCAGCAGTTTAGAGGGCGCCCAAGGCGGGACCCAGTACTTC.

This clonotype was seen repeatedly, ten times or more. This rearrangement joins TRBV6-2 or TRBV6-3 to TRBJ1-1; weak D call: TRBD1 (5 bases). Germline V gene data show CDR1 as MNHEY and CDR2 as SVGEGT. There are 14 residues in the CDR3. The V gene lost 2 bases and the J gene lost 2 bases, with 9 bases spanning the gap. The CDR3 DNA follows: TGTGCCAGCAGTTACGGGGGACCTAACACTGAAGCTTTCTTT. Protein sequence: CASSYGGPNTEAFF.

The table lists this clonotype with a count of one. A clone one base away is much larger, so this may be a read error. The chain couples TRBV30 to TRBJ1-1; D remains ambiguous. CDR3 length: 13 amino acids. The V and J ends lost 3 bases and 1 base respectively, with 9 bases between them. Germline loops: CDR1 GTSNPN, CDR2 SVGIG (reference sequence). CDR3 sequence: CAWSLLWNTEAFF. The CDR3, as DNA: TGTGCCTGGAGCCTTCTTTGGAACACTGAAGCTTTCTTT.

Of note for this clonotype: This may come from a read error, since a much larger clone is one base off. The genes are TRBV3-1 and TRBJ2-3, with TRBD2 as a possible D gene (5 bases). V lost 5 bases and J lost 0, with 15 bases in between. There are 16 residues in the CDR3. Germline CDR1 is LGHDT and CDR2 is YNNKEL (reference sequence). CDR3 bases: TGTGCCAGCAGCACGCGGACTCTGTCTAGCACAGATACGCAGTATTTT. Translating gives CASSTRTLSSTDTQYF.

The rearrangement joins TRBV28 to TRBJ2-7, with 9 bases aligning to TRBD1. The CDR3 runs to 15 residues. V was clipped by 6 bases and J by 4 bases; unmatched bases: 10. Germline V gene sequence: CDR1 MDHEN, CDR2 SYDVKM. CDR3 DNA sequence: TGTGCCAGCAGCTACCCCGGGACAGGGCCATACGAGCAGTACTTC. This gives the protein CASSYPGTGPYEQYF.

This clonotype was seen many times. The chain employs TRBV6-6 and TRBJ2-4, with D uncertain. The CDR3 spans 13 residues. Trimming took 0 bases from V and 5 from J, leaving 5 bases between them. Germline V gene data show CDR1 as MNHNY and CDR2 as SVGAGI (reference sequence). The CDR3 bases are TGTGCCAGCAGTTACTCGGACCAAAACATTCAGTACTTC. Protein product: CASSYSDQNIQYF.

A remark on this clonotype: Its ends do not fully match the called genes, so a read error is possible. The rearrangement links TRBV7-9 to TRBJ2-3, with TRBD1 as a possible D gene (6 bases). The J call may be incorrect, as the DNA end agrees better with TRBJ1-1. The CDR3 consists of 12 residues. Germline CDR1 is SEHNR and CDR2 is FQNEAQ (reference sequence). The CDR3 bases are TGTGCCCGCAGCTTAGGACAGCCTGCAGCTTTCTTT. Protein sequence: CARSLGQPAAFF.

This clonotype was counted at least ten times. The chain uses TRBV12-3 or TRBV12-4 and TRBJ1-1, with D possibly being TRBD1 (5 bases). This CDR3 is 14 amino acids long. Trimming took off 0 bases at V and 7 bases at J, with 12 bases between the two ends. CDR3 bases: TGTGCCAGCAGTTTAGCGGGCCCTGGGGGTGAAGCTTTCTTT. This codes for CASSLAGPGGEAFF.

Remarks on this clonotype: This could be a read error, since a much larger clone is one nucleotide away. The chain has TRBV7-9 and TRBJ2-7, with 8 bases identical to TRBD2. V dropped 5 bases and J dropped 6; count of bases not matched to a gene: 6. CDR1 SEHNR and CDR2 FQNEAQ come from the germline V gene (reference sequence). The length of the CDR3 is 13 residues. The CDR3 sequence: CASSPGLVTEQYF. Here the CDR3 DNA reads TGTGCCAGCAGCCCGGGACTAGTCACCGAGCAGTACTTC.